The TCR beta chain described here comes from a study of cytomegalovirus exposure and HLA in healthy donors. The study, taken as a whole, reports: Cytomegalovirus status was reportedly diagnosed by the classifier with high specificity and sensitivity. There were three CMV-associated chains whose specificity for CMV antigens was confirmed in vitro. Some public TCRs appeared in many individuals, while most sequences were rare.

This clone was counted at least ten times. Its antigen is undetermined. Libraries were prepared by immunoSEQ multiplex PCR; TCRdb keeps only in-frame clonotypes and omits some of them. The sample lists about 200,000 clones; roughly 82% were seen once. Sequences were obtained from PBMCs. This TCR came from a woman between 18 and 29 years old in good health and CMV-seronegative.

As DNA, the CDR3 is TGCAGCGTTGAACAGGGGGCCACTGAAGCTTTCTTT. This gives the protein CSVEQGATEAFF. This chain uses TRBV29-1 with TRBJ1-1; 8 bases line up with TRBD1. The trim removed 2 bases at V and 4 bases at J, leaving 0 bases unmatched. This CDR3 has 12 residues. CDR1 SQVTM and CDR2 ANQGSEA come from the germline V gene.